A single sample gave rise to the 5 T cell receptor beta chains below, sequenced in a study of shared clonotypes between healthy human individuals (dated by TCRdb to 2020 to 2022). Library creation used the immunoSEQ multiplex PCR assay. TCRdb's version of the immuneACCESS table is confined to in-frame rearrangements and falls short of the full clone set. An unresolved V gene accounts for under half of the shortfall where checked; the remainder is of unknown origin. Present in this sample are approximately 1.5 million clones, less than 99% of which were seen just once. Of the sample, roughly 0.35% falls within the top ten clones. The sequenced material came from naive CD4+ T cells sorted from blood. Taken with the paper, the label for cell subset or site translates to: CD45RA+ positively selected. These receptor sequences come from a man in his thirties or forties in good health.

In its sample, this clone was seen once. CDR3 protein: CASSPQHSRTYEQYF. The CDR3 region has the DNA TGTGCCAGCTCACCACAGCATAGTCGGACTTACGAGCAGTACTTC. J is TRBJ2-7 and V is TRBV18; D perhaps matches TRBD2 (5 bases). V was clipped by 1 base and J by 4 bases, with 14 bases between them. Germline V gene data show CDR1 as KGHSH and CDR2 as LQKENI. This CDR3 contains 15 residues.

The chain has TRBV4-2 and TRBJ1-4; TRBD1 matches 11 bases. CDR1 and CDR2 from the germline V gene are LGHNA and YNFKEQ. J lost 10 bases, V lost 5 bases, and 12 bases had no gene match. The CDR3 length is 16 residues. The chain's CDR3 is CASSTADRGRVGKLFF. DNA for the CDR3: TGTGCCAGCAGCACGGCGGACAGGGGGCGCGTAGGAAAACTGTTTTTT.

J is TRBJ2-1 and V is TRBV28, with D possibly being TRBD2 (6 bases). The germline V and J ends were trimmed by 8 bases and 4 bases, with 18 bases remaining between them. Germline assignment: CDR1 MDHEN and CDR2 SYDVKM. The CDR3 runs 15 residues. The CDR3 DNA is TGTGCCAGCTTACGGCGCGGGGAGCAATACAATGAGCAGTTCTTC. This sequence encodes CASLRRGEQYNEQFF.

The gene calls are TRBV5-1 and TRBJ2-7; 9 bases align to TRBD1. V was clipped by 1 base and J by 7 bases; unmatched bases: 6. This CDR3 has 14 amino acids. Germline V gene lookup returns CDR1 SGHRS and CDR2 YFSETQ. The CDR3 nucleotides are TGCGCCAGCAGCTTGTCGGGACAGGGAAGGGAGCAGTACTTC. Translated, it gives CASSLSGQGREQYF.

In the case of this clone: Other DNA sequences in the same sample also yield this CDR3. The gene calls are TRBV2 and TRBJ1-5; 10 nucleotides agree with TRBD1. V trimming: 6 bases; J trimming: 6 bases; junction bases outside the gene matches: 2. Germline CDR1 reads SNHLY; CDR2 reads FYNNEI. CDR3 size: 13 residues. The CDR3 reads CASSGDRGQPQHF. DNA for the CDR3: TGTGCCAGCAGCGGGGACAGGGGTCAGCCCCAGCATTTT.